The text below deals with one T cell receptor beta chain. The antigen is undetermined. TCRdb redid the calling of the 5' RACE reads with MiXCR, one entry per CDR3 protein. The data show 250,000 to 350,000 distinct CDR3 sequences, about 4.5% seen once. The data are from a study of T cells after yellow fever vaccination. Overall study results and limits: FACS-sorted repertoires could contain abundant clonotypes contaminating from the bulk population. It was a weaker secondary response, yet one that peaked faster, at day 5 versus 15. Reappearance after the booster was observed for most primary-vaccination clones (roughly 97% CD4, about 91% CD8). The CD4 and CD8 compartments had a small share of their clonotypes in common.

This CDR3 spans 16 amino acids. The V and J ends lost 1 base and 0 bases, in that order; junction bases with no gene match: 4. CDR1 LGHNA and CDR2 YNFKEQ come from the germline V gene. The J gene is TRBJ2-3, the V gene TRBV4-2, with 7 bases aligning to TRBD1. Sequences were derived from PBMCs, sampled 15 days after the yellow fever booster vaccination. The receptor was derived from a man aged 18 to 30 who received the YFV17D yellow fever vaccine. CDR3 region: CASSQATGVSTDTQYF. Here the CDR3 DNA reads TGTGCCAGCAGCCAAGCAACAGGGGTTAGCACAGATACGCAGTATTTT.